A single sample is the source of the 12 T cell receptor beta chains below, sequenced in a study of T and B cells in COVID-19 patients (dated by TCRdb to the early 2020s). TRB repertoires were amplified from 250-500 ng of genomic DNA extracted from blood. The run used an Illumina MiSeq. TRB rearrangements were amplified by multiplex PCR with BIOMED2 TRB-A/B primer pools. The raw public data were reprocessed by TCRdb itself: fastp quality trimming at Q25, MiXCR clonotype calling, in-frame beta chains only. Every distinct CDR3 protein forms one entry, paired with its most common genes and DNA. The sample profile shows thousands of distinct CDR3 sequences; roughly 26% of them were found once. Approximately 22% of the sample is held by the ten biggest clonotypes. The sample comprised blood. These receptor sequences come from a human donor with active COVID-19.

This chain uses TRBV29-1 with TRBJ2-2; perhaps TRBD2 as D (7 bases). Trimming removed 6 bases at V and 9 bases at J, with 23 bases between. Germline V CDR1 and CDR2: SQVTM, ANQGSEA. This CDR3 region has 15 residues. The CDR3 region has the DNA TGCAGCGTGAGGGGGGAGGGCGCTGGGACCTGGGAGCTGTTTTTT. Translating it yields CSVRGEGAGTWELFF.

This clonotype has more than one count but fewer than ten. This chain links TRBV4-3 with TRBJ2-1; the match to TRBD2 covers 7 bases. The CDR3 totals 17 residues. V dropped 3 bases and J dropped 9; count of bases not matched to a gene: 17. CDR1 is LGHNA and CDR2 is YSLEER in the germline V gene. DNA of the CDR3: TGCGCCAGCAGCCACCCAATGGGGGGGTGGGATTCGAGTGAGCAGTTCTTC. Its protein product is CASSHPMGGWDSSEQFF.

The chain uses TRBV4-1 and TRBJ2-2; unclear D gene. The CDR3 length is 13 residues. The V end was cut by 1 base, the J end by 7 bases, with 7 bases between. Germline V lookup: CDR1 MGHRA, CDR2 YSYEKL. This CDR3 is CASSQVLVGELFF. CDR3 DNA: TGCGCCAGCAGCCAAGTTCTCGTCGGGGAGCTGTTTTTT.

CDR3 DNA: TGCAGTGCTAGGGGGCAGTTCGGGGCAGATACGCAGTATTTT. Protein product: CSARGQFGADTQYF. The rearrangement joins TRBV20-1 to TRBJ2-3; TRBD1 or TRBD2 may be the D gene (5 bases each). Germline CDR1 DFQATT, CDR2 SNEGSKA (reference sequence). The V end lost 3 bases, the J end lost 4 bases, and 14 bases lay between the germline ends. The CDR3 runs to 14 residues.

The chain combines TRBV5-4 with TRBJ2-7; 11 bases line up with TRBD2. The CDR3 is 15 residues long. Trimming cost V 0 bases and J 3 bases; bases outside gene matches: 2. Germline V CDR1 and CDR2: SGHNT, YYREEE (reference sequence). For the CDR3, the DNA is TGTGCCAGCAGCTTGGGGGGGACTAGCGGCTACGAGCAGTACTTC. As protein: CASSLGGTSGYEQYF. The full variable domain, rest sourced from reference TRBV5-4 and TRBJ2-7, is ETGVTQSPTHLIKTRGQQVTLRCSSQSGHNTVSWYQQALGQGPQFIFQYYREEENGRGNFPPRFSGLQFPNYSSELNVNALELDDSALYLCASSLGGTSGYEQYFGPGTRLTVT.

This clonotype is categorized as medium-sized (0.01 to 0.1%). The chain combines TRBV6-2 or TRBV6-3 with TRBJ2-1; D is ambiguous. Trimming took off 8 bases at V and 5 bases at J, with 4 bases between the two ends. Germline-derived CDR1 and CDR2 are MNHEY and SVGEGT. The CDR3 extends over 10 amino acids. CDR3 nucleotides: TGTGCCAGCGGAAACAATGAGCAGTTCTTC. Residues: CASGNNEQFF.

Relative to its sample, this clonotype is medium-sized. The chain joins TRBV19 to TRBJ2-2; TRBD2 aligns across 7 bases. This CDR3 is built from 16 residues. Losses at the gene ends were 4 bases for V and 5 bases for J; bases not matched to a gene: 10. CDR1 LNHDA and CDR2 SQIVND come from the germline V gene (reference sequence). Written as DNA, the CDR3 is TGTGCCAGTAGTAGAAGCGGGGCAGTGTGGACCGGGGAGCTGTTTTTT. This sequence encodes CASSRSGAVWTGELFF.

The rearrangement uses TRBV7-3 and TRBJ2-3; D unclear. The V gene's germline CDR1 is SGHTA and CDR2 FQGTGA. Trimming cost V 2 bases and J 1 base, with 4 bases left between them. There are 13 residues in the CDR3. The CDR3 DNA reads as TGTGCCAGCAGCTTAGGGGGCACAGATACGCAGTATTTT. The encoded protein is CASSLGGTDTQYF.

This clonotype was detected once. The chain links TRBV19 to TRBJ1-2, with D hard to call. CDR1 is LNHDA, CDR2 SQIVND, per germline (reference sequence). V dropped 1 base and J dropped 0 bases, with 6 bases sitting between them. This CDR3 contains 14 residues. The DNA for the CDR3 is TGTGCCAGTAGTATAGTCCCAGCTAACTATGGCTACACCTTC. Translation gives CASSIVPANYGYTF.

This clonotype is labeled as medium-sized. This sequence joins TRBV6-1 and TRBJ2-2; D is uncertain. This CDR3 comprises 14 residues. Trimming cost V 7 bases and J 5 bases, with 14 bases left between them. Germline V gives CDR1 MNHNS, CDR2 SASEGT. The CDR3 is CASTSNRQTGELFF. The CDR3 DNA follows: TGTGCCAGCACATCCAATAGGCAGACCGGGGAGCTGTTTTTT.

This rearrangement joins TRBV20-1 to TRBJ2-1; 10 nucleotides line up with TRBD2. From germline, CDR1 is DFQATT and CDR2 SNEGSKA (reference sequence). The CDR3 length is 15 residues. Germline trimming cut 6 bases from V and 5 bases from J; bases unmatched to any gene: 10. The CDR3 loop reads CSAAPGTSVDNEQFF. In nucleotides, the CDR3 is TGCAGTGCCGCCCCGGGGACTAGCGTTGACAATGAGCAGTTCTTC.

This clonotype is medium-sized. The chain combines TRBV6-2 or TRBV6-3 with TRBJ2-7, with D possibly TRBD2 on 5 matching bases. Trimming took 7 bases from V and 7 from J, leaving 20 bases between them. CDR1 is MNHEY, CDR2 SVGEGT, per germline. The CDR3 has 14 amino acids. This chain's CDR3 is CASNSHQPPGEQYF. In nucleotides, the CDR3 is TGTGCCAGCAACTCTCACCAGCCCCCGGGGGAGCAGTACTTC.